Below are 21 T cell receptor beta chains sequenced from a single sample in a study of cytomegalovirus exposure and HLA in healthy donors. Profiled with immunoSEQ multiplex PCR; TCRdb holds only in-frame clones, not every one. The table shows 86,000 or so clones, with approximately 95% occurring only once. Specimen: PBMCs. The receptor source for this set is a man between 18 and 29 years old in good health and CMV-seropositive.

The CDR3 loop reads CASSLAEADTQYF. Written as DNA, the CDR3 is TGTGCCAGCAGCTTAGCGGAGGCAGATACGCAGTATTTT. The rearrangement joins TRBV7-8 to TRBJ2-3; the D gene is possibly TRBD2 (5 bases). The V end was cut by 0 bases, the J end by 4 bases, with 5 bases between. CDR1 SGHVS and CDR2 FQNEAQ come from the germline V gene. The CDR3 is 13 amino acids.

The chain employs TRBV30 and TRBJ2-7; D is perhaps TRBD1 (6 bases). The germline gives CDR1 GTSNPN, CDR2 SVGIG (reference sequence). Between the trimmed V and J ends, which lost 1 base and 6 bases, there was a span of 13 bases. The CDR3 is 13 residues long. DNA of the CDR3: TGTGCCTGGAGTGAGGGACACGAATTCGAGCAGTACTTC. It translates to CAWSEGHEFEQYF.

The chain is built from TRBV2 and TRBJ1-2; perhaps TRBD1 as D (5 bases). CDR3 length: 15 residues. CDR1 is SNHLY, CDR2 FYNNEI, per germline. The ends were cut back, 3 bases at V and 4 bases at J, with 15 bases in the middle. CDR3 region: CASSEGGLEVYGYTF. DNA for the CDR3: TGTGCCAGCAGTGAGGGGGGTTTGGAGGTCTATGGCTACACCTTC.

V is TRBV19 and J is TRBJ2-7; unclear D gene. Per the germline V gene, CDR1 is LNHDA and CDR2 is SQIVND (reference sequence). Trimming took 0 bases from V and 2 from J, leaving 11 bases between them. The CDR3 consists of 15 residues. CDR3 coding DNA: TGTGCCAGTAGTATAGATCAATTTGGGCCCTACGAGCAGTACTTC. It codes for CASSIDQFGPYEQYF.

This chain links TRBV9 with TRBJ2-7, with 8 positions matching TRBD2. The CDR3 loop spans 15 amino acids. Trimming at V came to 2 bases and at J to 5 bases, leaving 9 bases not matched to a gene. CDR1 SGDLS and CDR2 YYNGEE come from the germline V gene. The CDR3 is CASSVIPGGPDEQYF. The CDR3 DNA reads TGTGCCAGCAGCGTTATCCCGGGAGGGCCTGACGAGCAGTACTTC.

This chain connects TRBV4-2 to TRBJ1-3; D is unclear. Germline V gene data show CDR1 as LGHNA and CDR2 as YNFKEQ. V was pared by 0 bases and J by 2 bases, with 11 bases between. This CDR3 is 16 amino acids long. CDR3 protein: CASSQDLGGTGNTIYF. CDR3 in DNA: TGTGCCAGCAGCCAAGATCTTGGAGGGACTGGAAACACCATATATTTT.

The chain joins TRBV19 to TRBJ1-1; 7 bases line up with TRBD1. With V trimmed by 8 bases and J by 3 bases, 6 bases remained unmatched. The CDR3 runs to 13 residues. From germline, CDR1 is LNHDA and CDR2 SQIVND (reference sequence). The CDR3 nucleotides are TGTGCCAGTCGACAGGGTGGGGACACTGAAGCTTTCTTT. Protein sequence: CASRQGGDTEAFF.

V gene TRBV13 combines with J gene TRBJ2-2; a possible D gene is TRBD1 (6 bases). Trimming stripped 5 bases from V and 5 bases from J, with 12 bases between. Germline V gene sequence: CDR1 PRHDT, CDR2 FYEKMQ (reference sequence). The CDR3 has 14 amino acids. The CDR3 region is CASSPGQPTGELFF. The CDR3 DNA follows: TGTGCCAGCAGCCCGGGACAACCAACCGGGGAGCTGTTTTTT.

This chain links TRBV9 with TRBJ1-2; D perhaps matches TRBD1 (5 bases). This CDR3 comprises 15 residues. The V and J ends lost 4 bases and 7 bases respectively, with 20 bases between them. From germline, CDR1 is SGDLS and CDR2 YYNGEE. The CDR3 spells CASSPNWGSAPGYTF. The CDR3 bases are TGTGCCAGCAGCCCGAATTGGGGCTCGGCTCCTGGCTACACCTTC.

V usage is TRBV2 and J usage is TRBJ2-7, with D unresolved. This CDR3 contains 15 residues. Trimming pared 5 bases from V and 0 bases from J, leaving 14 bases between. Germline V gene sequence: CDR1 SNHLY, CDR2 FYNNEI. This chain's CDR3 is CASSSVYVRSYEQYF. The CDR3 nucleotides are TGTGCCAGCAGTTCTGTCTACGTTCGCTCCTACGAGCAGTACTTC.

CDR3 DNA: TGTGCCAGCAGTGACCACAGGGACAATGAGCAGTTCTTC. Translating gives CASSDHRDNEQFF. The chain uses TRBV2 and TRBJ2-1; possible D gene TRBD1, 6 bases. This CDR3 spans 13 amino acids. Germline V CDR1 and CDR2: SNHLY, FYNNEI. The germline V and J ends were trimmed by 3 bases and 5 bases, with 8 bases remaining between them. Using reference TRBV2 and TRBJ2-1 for the parts outside the CDR3, the full variable domain is EPEVTQTPSHQVTQMGQEVILRCVPISNHLYFYWYRQILGQKVEFLVSFYNNEISEKSEIFDDQFSVERPDGSNFTLKIRSTKLEDSAMYFCASSDHRDNEQFFGPGTRLTVL.

The CDR3 protein is CASSPKAGTGQREQYF. In nucleotides, the CDR3 is TGTGCCAGCTCACCAAAAGCCGGGACAGGGCAGCGCGAGCAGTACTTC. The chain employs TRBV18 and TRBJ2-7; 9 positions agree with TRBD1. Germline lookup yields CDR1 KGHSH and CDR2 LQKENI. This CDR3 spans 16 amino acids. V was pared by 2 bases and J by 6 bases, with 11 bases of the junction left unmatched.

The chain uses TRBV19 and TRBJ1-2; no reliable D call. V dropped 3 bases and J dropped 4 bases, with 12 bases sitting between them. The CDR3 totals 14 residues. Germline CDR1 reads LNHDA; CDR2 reads SQIVND (reference sequence). The CDR3 DNA follows: TGTGCCAGTAGTATTGGCCAGGCGGGCTATGGCTACACCTTC. Translated: CASSIGQAGYGYTF. Looking up the rest from reference TRBV19 and TRBJ1-2 gives the full variable domain: DGGITQSPKYLFRKEGQNVTLSCEQNLNHDAMYWYRQDPGQGLRLIYYSQIVNDFQKGDIAEGYSVSREKKESFPLTVTSAQKNPTAFYLCASSIGQAGYGYTFGSGTRLTVV.

This clone has a single count. This chain links TRBV28 with TRBJ2-7; tentative D call: TRBD1 (5 bases). The V end was cut by 2 bases, the J end by 9 bases, with 17 bases between. The CDR3 loop spans 14 amino acids. CDR1 is MDHEN, CDR2 SYDVKM, per germline. CDR3 coding DNA: TGTGCCAGCAGTTTAGCCCAGGGCAAAGGACGGCAGTACTTC. It yields the protein CASSLAQGKGRQYF. Using reference TRBV28 and TRBJ2-7 for the parts outside the CDR3, the full variable domain is DVKVTQSSRYLVKRTGEKVFLECVQDMDHENMFWYRQDPGLGLRLIYFSYDVKMKEKGDIPEGYSVSREKKERFSLILESASTNQTSMYLCASSLAQGKGRQYFGPGTRLTVT.

On this clone: Distinct nucleotide sequences in the sample also encode this CDR3. This sequence joins TRBV29-1 and TRBJ2-1, with a possible D match to TRBD2 (6 bases). The V end lost 4 bases, the J end lost 6 bases, and 10 bases lay between the germline ends. Germline-derived CDR1 and CDR2 are SQVTM and ANQGSEA. The CDR3 consists of 12 residues. The CDR3 is CSVVPGSNEQFF. As DNA, the CDR3 is TGCAGCGTTGTACCCGGGAGCAATGAGCAGTTCTTC.

The chain employs TRBV6-4 and TRBJ2-1, with D maybe TRBD1 (5 bases). CDR3 size: 14 residues. V was shortened by 2 bases and J by 8 bases, with 13 bases between the two germline ends. Germline V CDR1 and CDR2: MRHNA, SNTAGT. The CDR3 DNA reads as TGTGCCAGCAGTGACGAGCCAGGGTGGGATGAGCAGTTCTTC. It specifies CASSDEPGWDEQFF.

The rearrangement joins TRBV5-5 to TRBJ2-4, with D perhaps matching TRBD2 (6 bases). V was pared by 0 bases and J by 6 bases, with 16 bases between. The CDR3 contains 16 residues. Per the germline V gene, CDR1 is SGHKS and CDR2 is YYEKEE (reference sequence). The chain's CDR3 is CASSLGDFVGGNIQYF. As DNA, the CDR3 is TGTGCCAGCAGCTTGGGTGATTTTGTGGGGGGAAACATTCAGTACTTC.

The CDR3 is CASQRGRWGNEQFF. Written as DNA, the CDR3 is TGTGCCAGCCAGAGGGGGCGTTGGGGCAATGAGCAGTTCTTC. The chain uses TRBV28 and TRBJ2-1; 7 nucleotides match TRBD1. The V gene end was trimmed by 8 bases and the J gene end by 6 bases; junction bases not matched to a gene: 10. CDR1 is MDHEN and CDR2 is SYDVKM in the germline V gene. The CDR3 length is 14 residues.

The chain is built from TRBV2 and TRBJ2-3; 10 positions match TRBD2. The V and J ends lost 6 bases and 3 bases, in that order; junction bases with no gene match: 9. This CDR3 spans 16 amino acids. Germline V lookup: CDR1 SNHLY, CDR2 FYNNEI. CDR3 DNA sequence: TGTGCCAGCAGCGTTATAGGACTAGCGGCGACAGATACGCAGTATTTT. Translating gives CASSVIGLAATDTQYF.

The V and J genes are TRBV7-2 and TRBJ1-4; TRBD1 is a possible D gene (5 bases). The CDR3 consists of 15 residues. Trimming removed 5 bases at V and 8 bases at J, with 18 bases between. Germline CDR1 SGHTA, CDR2 FQGNSA. The CDR3: CASSKMLREEEKLFF. CDR3 DNA: TGTGCCAGCAGCAAAATGCTCAGGGAGGAGGAAAAACTGTTTTTT.

The rearrangement uses TRBV30 and TRBJ2-5, with TRBD2 matching over 8 bases. The CDR3 runs to 13 residues. V lost 0 bases and J lost 5; bases outside the gene matches: 2. The V gene's germline CDR1 is GTSNPN and CDR2 SVGIG (reference sequence). In DNA form, the CDR3 reads TGTGCCTGGAGTGTACGGGGGGGTGAGACCCAGTACTTC. Amino acids: CAWSVRGGETQYF.